This T cell receptor beta chain was obtained from a study of blood T cells in healthy people across ages. Together with a sample-barcoded 5' primer, a J-beta primer mix was included in a second PCR lasting about 6 to 12 cycles. Via MiXCR, TCRdb re-called the 5' RACE reads, giving one row per CDR3 protein. The table has fewer than 750,000 distinct CDR3 sequences, around 52% seen once; the top ten hold roughly 13%. After removal of 3 bases from V and 0 bases from J, the junction contained 6 bases not matched to a gene. Germline V gene lookup returns CDR1 LGHNA and CDR2 YNFKEQ. The CDR3 sequence is 18 residues long. This clonotype was observed at least ten times.

Specimen: blood. The chain combines TRBV4-2 with TRBJ2-1; 12 bases align to TRBD2. This sequence was found in a woman aged 80 or over in good health. CDR3 sequence: CASSQVGLAGSSYNEQFF. In nucleotides, the CDR3 is TGTGCCAGCAGCCAGGTTGGACTAGCGGGGAGCTCCTACAATGAGCAGTTCTTC.